This is a list of T cell receptor beta chains from one sample in a study of blood T cell repertoires in COVID-19. Measured with immunoSEQ multiplex PCR; TCRdb has only the in-frame clones, and not every one. The data contain over 120,000 clones, approximately 81% of them singletons. The sample taken for sequencing was peripheral blood. The receptors shown here come from a human donor in a cohort sampled during active COVID-19. The CDR3 runs from the conserved cysteine through the conserved F or W. The order of the fields is CDR3 DNA, CDR3 protein, J gene, clone size, V gene, D gene. D genes are given only for firm matches. Clone size appears in some rows only: once, few, many, or a class for an expanded clone.

TGTGCCAGCAGTTCACCCGGGTACATTCAGTACTTC CASSSPGYIQYF TRBJ2-4 - TRBV28 -
TGTGCCAGCAGATTGGACACTGAAAAACTGTTTTTT CASRLDTEKLFF TRBJ1-4 many TRBV12-3/TRBV12-4 -
TGTGCCAGCAGCCCGGTTGAGGGCTATGGCTACACCTTC CASSPVEGYGYTF TRBJ1-2 - TRBV7-2 -
TGTGCCAGCAGCGTAGACATAGGGGCCTACAATGAGCAGTTCTTC CASSVDIGAYNEQFF TRBJ2-1 - TRBV9 -
TGTGCCAGCAGCCCTCCTCTGGCTAGCGGATACAATGAGCAGTTCTTC CASSPPLASGYNEQFF TRBJ2-1 - TRBV7-8 TRBD2
TGCAGCGTTGCATTTGTCACCAAGCTAGGTGGGACCGGGGAGCTGTTTTTT CSVAFVTKLGGTGELFF TRBJ2-2 - TRBV29-1 -
TGTGCCACCTCCGGACCCCCGACAGAGGACTATGGCTACACCTTC CATSGPPTEDYGYTF TRBJ1-2 once TRBV2 -
TGTGCCAGCAGCACACTAGCGGACCGCTCCTACAATGAGCAGTTCTTC CASSTLADRSYNEQFF TRBJ2-1 - TRBV7-3 TRBD2
TGCGCCAGCAGCCTTGGCAAAGGGACAGTCAATCAGCCCCAGCATTTT CASSLGKGTVNQPQHF TRBJ1-5 - TRBV4-1 TRBD1
TGTGCCAGTAGGCCCGAGGGAGGGCTTTCCTCCTACGAGCAGTACTTC CASRPEGGLSSYEQYF TRBJ2-7 - TRBV19 TRBD2
TGCAGCGTTGAAGACACTAGCGGGAGGCTCCCTACCTACGAGCAGTACTTC CSVEDTSGRLPTYEQYF TRBJ2-7 few TRBV29-1 TRBD2
TGTGCCAGCAGGCCAGGAAGCACAGATACGCAGTATTTT CASRPGSTDTQYF TRBJ2-3 - TRBV27 -
TGTGCCAGCAGCGTAGCCGTGACAGGTGAAAAACTGTTTTTT CASSVAVTGEKLFF TRBJ1-4 once TRBV9 -
TGTGCCAGCAGTTTATTCGGGGGGCCTAGCAATCAGCCCCAGCATTTT CASSLFGGPSNQPQHF TRBJ1-5 - TRBV28 -
TGCGCCAGCAGCTCCCTACCCACAGATACGCAGTATTTT CASSSLPTDTQYF TRBJ2-3 - TRBV5-1 -
TGTGCCAGCAGCAAGACTAGCGGAGACTACAATGAGCAGTTCTTC CASSKTSGDYNEQFF TRBJ2-1 - TRBV21-1 -
TGTGCCAGCAGTTCCCTGGACAGGTGGAACACTGAAGCTTTCTTT CASSSLDRWNTEAFF TRBJ1-1 - TRBV28 TRBD1
TGTGCCAGCAATTACAGGGGGCCCGACTATGGCTACACCTTC CASNYRGPDYGYTF TRBJ1-2 - TRBV28 TRBD1
TGTGCCAGCAGGCGACAATCTGAAGCTTTCTTT CASRRQSEAFF TRBJ1-1 few TRBV3-1/TRBV3-2 -
TGTGCCAGCAGAACAGTAGTCTCTGGAAACACCATATATTTT CASRTVVSGNTIYF TRBJ1-3 - TRBV6-6 -
TGTGCCAGCAGCCACGGTGCGGTGACCTCTGAAGCTTTCTTT CASSHGAVTSEAFF TRBJ1-1 - TRBV7-9 -
TGTGCCAGCACCCGGACAGGGGAAGGCGAAAAACTGTTTTTT CASTRTGEGEKLFF TRBJ1-4 - TRBV5-4 TRBD1
TGCGCCAGCAGCTTGGACAGGGGGCCTCACTATGGCTACACCTTC CASSLDRGPHYGYTF TRBJ1-2 - TRBV5-1 TRBD1
TGTGCCAGCTCACCCAACAGGGACAACTATGGCTACACCTTC CASSPNRDNYGYTF TRBJ1-2 - TRBV18 -
TGTGCCAGCAGCCAACCCAACAGGGGAGAGACTGAAGCTTTCTTT CASSQPNRGETEAFF TRBJ1-1 - TRBV7-3 TRBD1
TGTGCCAGCAGCTTAAGGCGGGAGCGTTACGAGCAGTACTTC CASSLRRERYEQYF TRBJ2-7 - TRBV7-2 TRBD2
TGCGCCAGCAGCTTGGGCACTAGCGGGAGTTCCACCGGGGAGCTGTTTTTT CASSLGTSGSSTGELFF TRBJ2-2 - TRBV5-1 TRBD2
TGTGCCAGCAGCTTTGGGACTAGCATTTATAATGAGCAGTTCTTC CASSFGTSIYNEQFF TRBJ2-1 - TRBV11-3 TRBD2
TGTGCCACCAGTGCAGGGGGGAACACTGAAGCTTTCTTT CATSAGGNTEAFF TRBJ1-1 few TRBV24-1 TRBD1
TGTGCCAGCTCACCATTGCGGACAGACAATCAGCCCCAGCATTTT CASSPLRTDNQPQHF TRBJ1-5 - TRBV18 -
TGTGCCAGCAGTTATCCCAGGAAATCCTACAATGAGCAGTTCTTC CASSYPRKSYNEQFF TRBJ2-1 - TRBV6-2/TRBV6-3 -
TGTGCCAGCAGCTTAATAGATCCAAACACCATATATTTT CASSLIDPNTIYF TRBJ1-3 - TRBV7-9 -
TGTGCCAGCAGCGGAAGGACTAGTCGGTCCTACAATGAGCAGTTCTTC CASSGRTSRSYNEQFF TRBJ2-1 - TRBV7-9 TRBD2
TGCAGCGTTGAAGATCTTAACAGGTTAGGCTATGGCTACACCTTC CSVEDLNRLGYGYTF TRBJ1-2 - TRBV29-1 -
TGTGCCAGTAGTATTGACCCGACAGGGAATACGCAGTATTTT CASSIDPTGNTQYF TRBJ2-3 - TRBV19 TRBD1
TGTGCCAGCAGCTTAGTGGGCCCTCCTAACTATGGCTACACCTTC CASSLVGPPNYGYTF TRBJ1-2 - TRBV7-8 -
TGTGCCAGCAGCCAAGAAGAGGGACTTTACGGGGCCCAAGAGACCCAGTACTTC CASSQEEGLYGAQETQYF TRBJ2-5 - TRBV3-1/TRBV3-2 -
TGTGCCAGCGGGGCGGGACTAGCGAAGGAAAAAAACAATGAGCAGTTCTTC CASGAGLAKEKNNEQFF TRBJ2-1 once TRBV7-8 TRBD2
TGTGCCAGCAGCTTAGGGGGATCTCGCGGGAATGAGCAGTTCTTC CASSLGGSRGNEQFF TRBJ2-1 few TRBV7-2 -
TGCGCCAGCAATTTTAGTCAGGGGGCGGGTACTGAAGCTTTCTTT CASNFSQGAGTEAFF TRBJ1-1 - TRBV5-1 TRBD1
TGCGCCAGCAGCCACGACGGGACTAGCGGGACGCAAGAGACCCAGTACTTC CASSHDGTSGTQETQYF TRBJ2-5 - TRBV4-3 TRBD2
TGTGCCAGCAATAAGGGGATCAATCAGCCCCAGCATTTT CASNKGINQPQHF TRBJ1-5 - TRBV2 -
TGCGCCAGCAGCCGGGCTGGCGACTACGAGCAGTACTTC CASSRAGDYEQYF TRBJ2-7 - TRBV4-3 -
TGTGCCAGCAGCTTAGCGCGGACTAGCGGGAGATATGAGCAGTTCTTC CASSLARTSGRYEQFF TRBJ2-1 - TRBV7-8 TRBD2
TGTGCCAGCAGTTTACTGGCAGGAAACTACAATGAGCAGTTCTTC CASSLLAGNYNEQFF TRBJ2-1 once TRBV27 -
TGTGCCAGCAGCAGTATACAGGGGGGGAATTCACCCCTCCACTTT CASSSIQGGNSPLHF TRBJ1-6 - TRBV7-6 TRBD1
TGTGCCAGCAGCGTAAGTGTCGATCAGGGTGGGGATTCACCCCTCCACTTT CASSVSVDQGGDSPLHF TRBJ1-6 once TRBV9 -
TGCGCCAGCAGTGAGTCGAACCACACAGAGCCTCTACCCTTCCGCGCTAACTATGGCTACACCTTC CASSESNHTEPLPFRANYGYTF TRBJ1-2 - TRBV10-1 -
TGTGCCAGCAGTGAAAGGTCTAGTGTCTCCAATGAGCAGTTCTTC CASSERSSVSNEQFF TRBJ2-1 few TRBV25-1 -
TGTGCCAGCAGCTTAGCGGGCAGGGACGAGCAGTACTTC CASSLAGRDEQYF TRBJ2-7 - TRBV11-3 -
TGTGCCAGCAGTCCAGCAATTGGACAGAACTACGAGCAGTACTTC CASSPAIGQNYEQYF TRBJ2-7 - TRBV7-2 -
TGCAGTGCTAGTCCCCGGCGACAGGGGGTCGGCAATGAGCAGTTCTTC CSASPRRQGVGNEQFF TRBJ2-1 - TRBV20-1 TRBD1
TGTGCCAGCAGCCATGGAGGGGGCAATCAGCCCCAGCATTTT CASSHGGGNQPQHF TRBJ1-5 - TRBV3-1/TRBV3-2 -
TGTGCCAGCAGCTTACAGGGACTAGCTCGAGCCTACGAGCAGTACTTC CASSLQGLARAYEQYF TRBJ2-7 - TRBV7-8 TRBD2
TGTGCCAGCGCTCGTCAGGGTAACTCACCCCTCCACTTT CASARQGNSPLHF TRBJ1-6 few TRBV7-3 -
TGCAGCGTTGGGTACAGAAAAGATCAGCCCCAGCATTTT CSVGYRKDQPQHF TRBJ1-5 - TRBV29-1 -
TGTGCCAGCAGTGAATTTGCGTTCGTACAGCTACTCTCTGGAAACACCATATATTTT CASSEFAFVQLLSGNTIYF TRBJ1-3 few TRBV2 -